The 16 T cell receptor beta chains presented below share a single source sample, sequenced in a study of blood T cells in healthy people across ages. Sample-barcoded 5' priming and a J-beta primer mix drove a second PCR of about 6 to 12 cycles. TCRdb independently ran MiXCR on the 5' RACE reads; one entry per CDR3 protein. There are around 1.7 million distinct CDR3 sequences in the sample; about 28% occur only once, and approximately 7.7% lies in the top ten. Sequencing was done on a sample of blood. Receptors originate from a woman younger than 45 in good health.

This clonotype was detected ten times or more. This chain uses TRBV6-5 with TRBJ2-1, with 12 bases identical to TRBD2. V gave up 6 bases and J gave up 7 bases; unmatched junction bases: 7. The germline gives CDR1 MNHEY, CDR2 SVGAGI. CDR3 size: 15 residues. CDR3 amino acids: CASRSTSGGVNEQFF. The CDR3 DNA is TGTGCCAGCAGATCGACTAGCGGGGGAGTTAATGAGCAGTTCTTC.

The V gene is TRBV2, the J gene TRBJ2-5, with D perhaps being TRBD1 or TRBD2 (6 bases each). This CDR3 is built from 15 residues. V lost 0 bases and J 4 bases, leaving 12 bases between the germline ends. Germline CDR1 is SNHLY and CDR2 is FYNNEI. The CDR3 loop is CASSEALGGPETQYF. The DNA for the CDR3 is TGTGCCAGCAGTGAAGCGCTTGGGGGGCCAGAGACCCAGTACTTC.

CDR3 amino acids: CSAKLRENSYEQYF. CDR3 DNA: TGCAGTGCTAAGTTAAGAGAGAACTCCTACGAGCAGTACTTC. V usage is TRBV20-1 and J usage is TRBJ2-7; D call uncertain. Trimming left V 4 bases short and J 0 bases short, with 13 bases between. CDR3 length: 14 residues. Germline V CDR1 and CDR2: DFQATT, SNEGSKA (reference sequence).

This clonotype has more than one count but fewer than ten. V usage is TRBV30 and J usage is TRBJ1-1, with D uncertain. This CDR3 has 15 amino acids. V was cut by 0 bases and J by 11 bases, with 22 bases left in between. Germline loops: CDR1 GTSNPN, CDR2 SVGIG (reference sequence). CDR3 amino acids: CAWSVEGRLLPAAFF. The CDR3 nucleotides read TGTGCCTGGAGTGTTGAAGGGCGACTCTTGCCGGCGGCTTTCTTT. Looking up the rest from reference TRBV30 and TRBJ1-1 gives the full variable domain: SQTIHQWPATLVQPVGSPLSLECTVEGTSNPNLYWYRQAAGRGLQLLFYSVGIGQISSEVPQNLSASRPQDRQFILSSKKLLLSDSGFYLCAWSVEGRLLPAAFFGQGTRLTVV.

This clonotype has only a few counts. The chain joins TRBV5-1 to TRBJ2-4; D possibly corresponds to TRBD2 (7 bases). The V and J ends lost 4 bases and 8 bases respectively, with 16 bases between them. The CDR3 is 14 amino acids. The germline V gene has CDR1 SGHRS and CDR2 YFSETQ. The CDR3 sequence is CASSRGGVGDIQYF. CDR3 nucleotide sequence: TGCGCCAGCAGCAGGGGGGGGGTAGGTGACATTCAGTACTTC.

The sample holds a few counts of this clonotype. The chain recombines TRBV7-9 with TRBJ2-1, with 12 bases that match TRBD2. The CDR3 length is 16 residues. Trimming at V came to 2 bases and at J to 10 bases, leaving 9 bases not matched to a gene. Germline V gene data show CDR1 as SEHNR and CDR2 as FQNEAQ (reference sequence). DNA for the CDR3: TGTGCCAGCAGCTTACCCCCTAGCGGGGGGGCCGGGGAGCAGTTCTTC. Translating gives CASSLPPSGGAGEQFF.

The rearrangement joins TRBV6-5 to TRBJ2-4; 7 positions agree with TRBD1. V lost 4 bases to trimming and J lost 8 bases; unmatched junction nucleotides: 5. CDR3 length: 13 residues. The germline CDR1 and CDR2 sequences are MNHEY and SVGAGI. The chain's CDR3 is CASSSNRGDIQYF. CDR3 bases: TGTGCCAGCAGTTCGAACAGGGGAGACATTCAGTACTTC.

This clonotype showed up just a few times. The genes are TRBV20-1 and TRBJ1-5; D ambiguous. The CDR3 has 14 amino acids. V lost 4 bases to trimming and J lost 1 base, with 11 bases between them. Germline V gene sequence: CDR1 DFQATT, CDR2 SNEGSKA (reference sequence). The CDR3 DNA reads TGCAGTGCTACGGACGGACGGAGCAATCAGCCCCAGCATTTT. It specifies CSATDGRSNQPQHF.

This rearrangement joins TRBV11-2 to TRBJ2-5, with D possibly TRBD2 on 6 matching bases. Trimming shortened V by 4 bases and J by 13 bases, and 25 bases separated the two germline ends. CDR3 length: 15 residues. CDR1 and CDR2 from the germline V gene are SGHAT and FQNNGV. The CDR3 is CASSSLAGRYNERYF. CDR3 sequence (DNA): TGTGCCAGCAGCTCCCTGGCGGGGCGATACAATGAGCGGTACTTC.

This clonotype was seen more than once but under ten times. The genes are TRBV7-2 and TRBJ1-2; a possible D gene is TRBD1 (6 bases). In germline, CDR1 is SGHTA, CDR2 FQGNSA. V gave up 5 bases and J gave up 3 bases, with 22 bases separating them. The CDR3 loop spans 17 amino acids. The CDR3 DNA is TGTGCCAGCAGCCCCCCAAGGACGGAGCGGGGGCACTATGGCTACACCTTC. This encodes CASSPPRTERGHYGYTF.

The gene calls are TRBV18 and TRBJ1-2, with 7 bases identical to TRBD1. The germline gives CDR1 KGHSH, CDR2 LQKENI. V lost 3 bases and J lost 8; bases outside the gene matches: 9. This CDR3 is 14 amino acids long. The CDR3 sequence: CASSPPDRSWGYTF. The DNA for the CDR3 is TGTGCCAGCTCACCCCCGGACAGGTCATGGGGCTACACCTTC.

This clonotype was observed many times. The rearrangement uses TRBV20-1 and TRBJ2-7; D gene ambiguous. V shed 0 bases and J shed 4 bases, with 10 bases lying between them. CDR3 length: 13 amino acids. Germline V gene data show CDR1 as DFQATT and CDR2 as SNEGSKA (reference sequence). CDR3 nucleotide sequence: TGCAGTGCTAGAGATCCTGCACAGTACGAGCAGTACTTC. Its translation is CSARDPAQYEQYF.

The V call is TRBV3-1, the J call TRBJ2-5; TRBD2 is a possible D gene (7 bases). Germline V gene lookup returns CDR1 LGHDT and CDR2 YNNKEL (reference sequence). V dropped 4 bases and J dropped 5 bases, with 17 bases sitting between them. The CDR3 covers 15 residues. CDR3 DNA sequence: TGTGCCAGCAGCCGATCATCGGGGGGCACGGAGACCCAGTACTTC. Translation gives CASSRSSGGTETQYF.

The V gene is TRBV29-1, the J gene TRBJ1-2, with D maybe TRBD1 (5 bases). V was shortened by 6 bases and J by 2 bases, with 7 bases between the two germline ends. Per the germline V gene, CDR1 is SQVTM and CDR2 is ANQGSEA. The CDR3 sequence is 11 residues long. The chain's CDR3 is CSVGENYGYTF. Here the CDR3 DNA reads TGCAGCGTGGGGGAAAACTATGGCTACACCTTC.

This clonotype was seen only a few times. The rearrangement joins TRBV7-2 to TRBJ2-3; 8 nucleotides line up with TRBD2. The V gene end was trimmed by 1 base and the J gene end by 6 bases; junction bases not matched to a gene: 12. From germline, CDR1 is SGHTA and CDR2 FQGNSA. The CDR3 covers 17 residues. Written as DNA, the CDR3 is TGTGCCAGCAGCTTAGTGACGGCGGGAGGCCGAAGGGATACGCAGTATTTT. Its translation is CASSLVTAGGRRDTQYF.

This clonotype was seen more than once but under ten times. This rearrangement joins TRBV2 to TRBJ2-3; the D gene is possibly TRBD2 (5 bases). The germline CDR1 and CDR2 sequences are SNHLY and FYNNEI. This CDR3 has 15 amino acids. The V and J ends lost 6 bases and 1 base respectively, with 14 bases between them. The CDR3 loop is CASRSGNLGTDTQYF. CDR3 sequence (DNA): TGTGCCAGCAGGTCCGGGAATCTAGGCACAGATACGCAGTATTTT.